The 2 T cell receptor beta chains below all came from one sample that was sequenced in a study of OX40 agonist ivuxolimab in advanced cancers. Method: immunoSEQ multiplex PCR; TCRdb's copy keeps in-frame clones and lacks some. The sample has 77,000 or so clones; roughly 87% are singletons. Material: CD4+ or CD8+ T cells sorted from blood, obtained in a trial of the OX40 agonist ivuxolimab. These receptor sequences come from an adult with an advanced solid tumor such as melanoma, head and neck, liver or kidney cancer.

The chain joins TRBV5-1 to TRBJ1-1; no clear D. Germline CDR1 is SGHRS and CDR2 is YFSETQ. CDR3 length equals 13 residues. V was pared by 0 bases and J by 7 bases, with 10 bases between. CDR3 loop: CASSLVTRGEAFF. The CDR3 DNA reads TGCGCCAGCAGCTTGGTGACCCGCGGTGAAGCTTTCTTT. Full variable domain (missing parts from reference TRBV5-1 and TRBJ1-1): KAGVTQTPRYLIKTRGQQVTLSCSPISGHRSVSWYQQTPGQGLQFLFEYFSETQRNKGNFPGRFSGRQFSNSRSEMNVSTLELGDSALYLCASSLVTRGEAFFGQGTRLTVV.

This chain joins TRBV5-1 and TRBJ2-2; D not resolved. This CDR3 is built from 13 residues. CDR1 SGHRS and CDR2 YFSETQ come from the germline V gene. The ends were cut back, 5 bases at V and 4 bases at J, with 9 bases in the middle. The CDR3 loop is CASRERSTGELFF. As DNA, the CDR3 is TGCGCCAGCAGGGAGAGATCCACCGGGGAGCTGTTTTTT. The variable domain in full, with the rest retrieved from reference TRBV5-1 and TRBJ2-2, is KAGVTQTPRYLIKTRGQQVTLSCSPISGHRSVSWYQQTPGQGLQFLFEYFSETQRNKGNFPGRFSGRQFSNSRSEMNVSTLELGDSALYLCASRERSTGELFFGEGSRLTVL.